Listed here is a single T cell receptor beta chain. The target antigen is unknown. This entry comes from a study of T cell responses to AZD1222 COVID-19 vaccine. On the study more broadly: The analysis combined second doses at about 4 or about 12 weeks.

V dropped 0 bases and J dropped 4 bases, with 7 bases sitting between them. Looked up from germline, CDR1 is SGHDT and CDR2 is YYEEEE. This CDR3 is built from 13 residues. The study, taken as a whole, reports: Nearly half of the spike-specific TCRs reportedly recognize variant regions that carry no mutations. Donors in the cohort were predominantly white British and more often female, and clonal diversity was possibly underestimated.

Sequencing used immunoSEQ multiplex PCR; TCRdb keeps in-frame clones, though not all of them. There are about 60,000 clones in the sample; around 84% occur only once, and around 18% lies in the top ten. Material: peripheral blood, obtained on day 0 of AZD1222 vaccination. The TCR originated in an adult in good health. V usage is TRBV5-6 and J usage is TRBJ1-2, with a tentative D call TRBD1 (5 bases). The CDR3 region is CASSLGGAYGYTF. DNA of the CDR3: TGTGCCAGCAGCTTGGGAGGGGCCTATGGCTACACCTTC.